Listed below are T cell receptor beta chains from one sample, sequenced in a study of cytomegalovirus exposure and HLA in healthy donors. Only in-frame clones appear in the TCRdb table, and some are missing; sequencing was by immunoSEQ multiplex PCR. Here the sample spans 45,000 to 60,000 clones, 93% being singletons. Sequenced material: PBMCs. The receptors come from a woman between 18 and 30 years old in good health and CMV-seronegative. Both conserved end residues are part of each CDR3. D genes are given only for firm matches. Clone sizes are given selectively: once, few, many, or a class where the clone is expanded.

clone size,V gene,J gene,D gene,CDR3 protein,CDR3 DNA
NA,TRBV6-5,TRBJ1-4,NA,CASSYLPVANEKLFF,TGTGCCAGCAGTTACCTCCCAGTGGCAAATGAAAAACTGTTTTTT
NA,TRBV5-1,TRBJ2-1,NA,CASSLRAGTEQFF,TGCGCCAGCAGCTTGAGAGCGGGCACTGAGCAGTTCTTC
once,TRBV19,TRBJ2-3,TRBD2,CASKNRGGISTDTQYF,TGTGCCAGTAAGAATCGCGGGGGGATCAGCACAGATACGCAGTATTTT
NA,TRBV6-6,TRBJ1-5,NA,CASSYLPGSNQPQHF,TGTGCCAGCAGTTACCTACCGGGTAGCAATCAGCCCCAGCATTTT
NA,TRBV14,TRBJ2-5,NA,CASSQVSGSETQYF,TGTGCCAGCAGCCAAGTAAGCGGATCAGAGACCCAGTACTTC
once,TRBV7-9,TRBJ1-2,TRBD1,CASSLVKGQGDYGYTF,TGTGCCAGCAGCTTAGTGAAGGGACAGGGGGACTATGGCTACACCTTC
NA,TRBV25-1,TRBJ1-2,NA,CASSDSGRNYGYTF,TGTGCCAGCAGTGATAGCGGCCGGAACTATGGCTACACCTTC
few,TRBV9,TRBJ1-3,NA,CASSVEVSVRPSGNTIYF,TGTGCCAGCAGCGTAGAGGTCTCGGTGCGGCCCTCTGGAAACACCATATATTTT
NA,TRBV6-4,TRBJ2-3,NA,CASSKTGITDTQYF,TGTGCCAGCAGCAAAACAGGGATCACAGATACGCAGTATTTT
NA,TRBV18,TRBJ2-3,NA,CASSPVLRLGGSDTQYF,TGTGCCAGCTCACCGGTTTTGAGGCTGGGTGGCTCAGATACGCAGTATTTT